The 26 T cell receptor beta chains given below trace back to one sample, sequenced in a study of beta chain features in type 1 diabetes. Regarding the study as a whole: Type 1 diabetes patients had moderately but significantly shorter TCRB CDR3s in all four CD4+ subsets.

The study reverse transcribed the entire isolated RNA, so it sequenced expressed TCRB transcripts. Assay: immunoSEQ multiplex PCR; the TCRdb copy retains only in-frame clones and omits some. The repertoire holds 500,000 to 800,000 clones, with 9.5% to 15% as singletons. These receptors have no known antigen. The sequencing input was naive CD4+ T cells from blood. These receptors were obtained from a young man with type 1 diabetes.

This clone was observed once. This chain joins TRBV11-2 and TRBJ1-4; TRBD1 agrees at 9 bases. The CDR3 is made up of 15 amino acids. Germline V lookup: CDR1 SGHAT, CDR2 FQNNGV. The trim removed 4 bases at V and 6 bases at J, leaving 6 bases unmatched. CDR3 bases: TGTGCCAGCAGCTCCGGACAGGGGCTGGATGAAAAACTGTTTTTT. Translation gives CASSSGQGLDEKLFF.

This clone was seen a few times. This sequence joins TRBV5-1 and TRBJ1-2, with D unresolved. Deletions cut 4 bases from V and 8 bases from J, with 12 bases between. The CDR3 loop spans 12 amino acids. CDR1 and CDR2 from the germline V gene are SGHRS and YFSETQ. Here the CDR3 reads CASSGAGWGYTF. The CDR3 region has the DNA TGCGCCAGCAGCGGCGCTGGGTGGGGCTACACCTTC.

The rearrangement joins TRBV6-5 to TRBJ2-1, with 9 bases identical to TRBD1. The germline gives CDR1 MNHEY, CDR2 SVGAGI. This CDR3 comprises 14 residues. Trimming at V came to 5 bases and at J to 8 bases, leaving 7 bases not matched to a gene. In DNA form, the CDR3 reads TGTGCCAGCAGTCAGGACAGGGGTAGAGATGAGCAGTTCTTC. Translated, it gives CASSQDRGRDEQFF.

This chain links TRBV28 with TRBJ1-5, with 9 positions matching TRBD1. V shed 6 bases, J shed 3 bases, and the junction held 6 bases outside the gene matches. Germline V CDR1 and CDR2: MDHEN, SYDVKM. The CDR3 has 15 amino acids. This chain's CDR3 is CASSTGQGYNQPQHF. Here the CDR3 DNA reads TGTGCCAGCAGCACGGGACAGGGATACAATCAGCCCCAGCATTTT.

The chain uses TRBV7-2 and TRBJ2-5; 8 bases align to TRBD1. V was pared by 6 bases and J by 5 bases, with 5 bases of the junction left unmatched. Germline V lookup: CDR1 SGHTA, CDR2 FQGNSA. This CDR3 is built from 13 residues. CDR3 in amino acids: CASSPTGGETQYF. In DNA, the CDR3 is TGTGCCAGCAGTCCTACAGGGGGGGAGACCCAGTACTTC.

The genes are TRBV7-2 and TRBJ2-5; tentative D call: TRBD2 (7 bases). Trimming left V 5 bases short and J 1 base short, with 20 bases between. The CDR3 is made up of 17 amino acids. The germline CDR1 and CDR2 sequences are SGHTA and FQGNSA. DNA of the CDR3: TGTGCCAGCAGCCGTTTTTTAGGGGGGGGCCCCCAAGAGACCCAGTACTTC. It codes for CASSRFLGGGPQETQYF.

This clone was observed a handful of times. The J gene is TRBJ2-6, the V gene TRBV28, with D perhaps matching TRBD2 (5 bases). The germline gives CDR1 MDHEN, CDR2 SYDVKM. V lost 10 bases to trimming and J lost 0 bases, with 16 bases between them. The CDR3 is made up of 16 amino acids. The DNA of the CDR3 is TGTGCCACCCGCGAGGGCCCAAGCTCTGGGGCCAACGTCCTGACTTTC. Encoded protein: CATREGPSSGANVLTF.

V usage is TRBV7-9 and J usage is TRBJ1-4, with D unclear. V gave up 1 base and J gave up 6 bases, with 9 bases separating them. The CDR3 totals 14 residues. CDR1 SEHNR and CDR2 FQNEAQ come from the germline V gene (reference sequence). CDR3 protein: CASSLEGSDEKLFF. The CDR3 coding sequence is TGTGCCAGCAGCTTAGAAGGATCTGATGAAAAACTGTTTTTT.

The V gene is TRBV7-3, the J gene TRBJ2-7; tentatively, D is TRBD1 (6 bases). The V gene's germline CDR1 is SGHTA and CDR2 FQGTGA. With 6 bases removed from V and 7 bases from J, the gap between germline ends came to 25 bases. The CDR3 has 16 amino acids. CDR3 region: CASSTLGNRVEFEQYF. CDR3 coding DNA: TGTGCCAGCAGTACACTTGGGAACAGGGTCGAGTTTGAGCAGTACTTC.

The chain joins TRBV11-2 to TRBJ2-3, with 8 positions matching TRBD2. There are 15 residues in the CDR3. The germline CDR1 and CDR2 sequences are SGHAT and FQNNGV. V trimming: 5 bases; J trimming: 7 bases; junction bases outside the gene matches: 11. CDR3 region: CASSLGGGTKYTQYF. In DNA, the CDR3 is TGTGCCAGCAGCCTAGGCGGGGGGACCAAGTATACGCAGTATTTT.

The sample holds one count of this clone. The rearrangement uses TRBV2 and TRBJ1-5; 7 bases are a match to TRBD1. Germline-derived CDR1 and CDR2 are SNHLY and FYNNEI. This CDR3 has 14 amino acids. V trimming: 4 bases; J trimming: 9 bases; junction bases outside the gene matches: 9. In nucleotides, the CDR3 is TGTGCCAGCAGTGGAATGTCAGGGGGAGTGCCCCAGCATTTT. Translated, it gives CASSGMSGGVPQHF.

This clone was seen a handful of times. This chain joins TRBV14 and TRBJ2-1; no clear D. Germline V gives CDR1 SGHDN, CDR2 FVKESK. Deletions cut 0 bases from V and 0 bases from J, with 15 bases between. The CDR3 runs to 18 residues. In nucleotides, the CDR3 is TGTGCCAGCAGCCAAGATCGCGTAAGCAGGAGCTCCTACAATGAGCAGTTCTTC. It yields the protein CASSQDRVSRSSYNEQFF. The whole variable domain, filled in from reference TRBV14 and TRBJ2-1, reads EAGVTQFPSHSVIEKGQTVTLRCDPISGHDNLYWYRRVMGKEIKFLLHFVKESKQDESGMPNNRFLAERTGGTYSTLKVQPAELEDSGVYFCASSQDRVSRSSYNEQFFGPGTRLTVL.

This clone has just a few counts. CDR3 region: CASRPPQGTNYGYTF. The DNA of the CDR3 is TGTGCCAGCAGACCGCCACAGGGAACTAACTATGGCTACACCTTC. The V call is TRBV7-2, the J call TRBJ1-2; possible D gene TRBD1, 6 bases. The CDR3 is made up of 15 amino acids. The germline CDR1 and CDR2 sequences are SGHTA and FQGNSA. V lost 6 bases and J 0 bases, leaving 14 bases between the germline ends.

The chain couples TRBV7-2 to TRBJ2-1; D gene uncertain. This CDR3 is built from 15 residues. The V and J ends lost 4 bases and 6 bases respectively, with 16 bases between them. CDR1 is SGHTA and CDR2 is FQGNSA in the germline V gene. The CDR3 DNA reads TGTGCCAGCAGCTCTTGGGTAGGCAAGGGCAATGAGCAGTTCTTC. It yields the protein CASSSWVGKGNEQFF.

The V gene is TRBV6-1, the J gene TRBJ1-5; D may be TRBD1 (5 bases). The CDR3 length is 14 residues. Germline V gene sequence: CDR1 MNHNS, CDR2 SASEGT. Trimming shortened V by 7 bases and J by 7 bases, and 17 bases separated the two germline ends. The CDR3 DNA sequence: TGTGCCAGCAAGAAGGACACAAACGGCCAGCCCCAGCATTTT. Encoded protein: CASKKDTNGQPQHF.

In its sample, this clone was seen a few times. The chain links TRBV10-3 to TRBJ1-1; unclear D gene. From germline, CDR1 is ENHRY and CDR2 SYGVKD. The CDR3 contains 14 residues. The V end lost 3 bases, the J end lost 4 bases, and 12 bases lay between the germline ends. The CDR3: CAISDQRKGTEAFF. For the CDR3, the DNA is TGTGCCATCAGTGACCAGCGGAAGGGCACTGAAGCTTTCTTT.

V is TRBV7-2 and J is TRBJ2-3; D is uncertain. Trimming cost V 8 bases and J 3 bases, with 6 bases left between them. Germline-derived CDR1 and CDR2 are SGHTA and FQGNSA. This CDR3 is 11 amino acids long. The CDR3 nucleotides are TGTGCCAGCGGTCCGACAGATACGCAGTATTTT. It encodes CASGPTDTQYF. Using reference TRBV7-2 and TRBJ2-3 for the parts outside the CDR3, the full variable domain is GAGVSQSPSNKVTEKGKDVELRCDPISGHTALYWYRQSLGQGLEFLIYFQGNSAPDKSGLPSDRFSAERTGGSVSTLTIQRTQQEDSAVYLCASGPTDTQYFGPGTRLTVL.

This clone was found a few times. The rearrangement uses TRBV14 and TRBJ1-1, with D perhaps matching TRBD1 (5 bases). V was pared by 8 bases and J by 5 bases, with 18 bases between. Germline V lookup: CDR1 SGHDN, CDR2 FVKESK. CDR3 length: 14 amino acids. The chain's CDR3 is CASSWTKMGTEAFF. Written as DNA, the CDR3 is TGTGCCAGCTCGTGGACAAAAATGGGTACTGAAGCTTTCTTT.

This clone was picked up a small number of times. The rearrangement joins TRBV7-9 to TRBJ2-3; 11 bases are shared with TRBD2. Germline trimming cut 2 bases from V and 5 bases from J; bases unmatched to any gene: 6. Germline V gives CDR1 SEHNR, CDR2 FQNEAQ (reference sequence). The CDR3 is 16 amino acids. The CDR3 DNA reads as TGTGCCAGCAGCTTACAAGGGACTAGCGGCGGAGATACGCAGTATTTT. This encodes CASSLQGTSGGDTQYF. The full variable domain, completed using reference TRBV7-9 and TRBJ2-3, is DTGVSQNPRHKITKRGQNVTFRCDPISEHNRLYWYRQTLGQGPEFLTYFQNEAQLEKSRLLSDRFSAERPKGSFSTLEIQRTEQGDSAMYLCASSLQGTSGGDTQYFGPGTRLTVL.

This clone turned up a few times. V gene TRBV2 combines with J gene TRBJ2-7, with D hard to call. The length of the CDR3 is 13 residues. Between the trimmed V and J ends, which lost 6 bases and 0 bases, there was a span of 9 bases. Germline-derived CDR1 and CDR2 are SNHLY and FYNNEI. The CDR3 spells CASSLRDSYEQYF. The CDR3 DNA follows: TGTGCCAGCAGCCTAAGAGACTCCTACGAGCAGTACTTC.

This clone was recorded a few times. V and J are TRBV4-3 and TRBJ2-1; 10 bases are a match to TRBD2. Germline assignment: CDR1 LGHNA and CDR2 YSLEER. The trim removed 0 bases at V and 10 bases at J, leaving 6 bases unmatched. CDR3 size: 15 residues. The chain's CDR3 is CASSQDQRGGWEQFF. CDR3 in DNA: TGCGCCAGCAGCCAAGATCAGCGGGGGGGTTGGGAGCAGTTCTTC.

The V call is TRBV6-5, the J call TRBJ1-5, with 7 bases fitting TRBD1. The CDR3 extends over 14 amino acids. Germline CDR1 is MNHEY and CDR2 is SVGAGI. J gave up 6 bases and V 6 bases, and 8 bases lay outside the gene matches. The CDR3 reads CASRPTGLSQPQHF. The CDR3 coding sequence is TGTGCCAGCAGGCCGACAGGGTTGAGTCAGCCCCAGCATTTT.

The rearrangement joins TRBV10-2 to TRBJ2-2; D is unclear. In germline, CDR1 is WSHSY, CDR2 SAAADI. Between the trimmed V and J ends, which lost 4 bases and 0 bases, there was a span of 15 bases. The CDR3 sequence is 17 residues long. The CDR3 sequence: CASSGAVTFANTGELFF. In DNA, the CDR3 is TGCGCCAGCAGTGGGGCGGTGACCTTCGCGAACACCGGGGAGCTGTTTTTT.

This clone occurred a few times. CDR3 nucleotide sequence: TGTGCCAGCAGACAGGGGATCGATTATTCACCCCTCCACTTT. Encoded protein: CASRQGIDYSPLHF. The chain combines TRBV27 with TRBJ1-6; TRBD1 aligns across 7 bases. CDR3 length: 14 residues. Unmatched junction bases numbered 7, after V lost 6 bases and J lost 8 bases. Germline V gives CDR1 MNHEY, CDR2 SMNVEV (reference sequence).

This clone was found a few times. The V call is TRBV30, the J call TRBJ1-2, with unresolved D. This CDR3 has 11 amino acids. Between the trimmed V and J ends, which lost 0 bases and 5 bases, there was a span of 4 bases. CDR1 GTSNPN and CDR2 SVGIG come from the germline V gene (reference sequence). The CDR3 DNA is TGTGCCTGGAGTGTCCCATATGGCTACACCTTC. It is translated as CAWSVPYGYTF.

This clone was recorded a few times. The DNA of the CDR3 is TGTGCCAGCAGCTCCCTAGCGGGGTACCACGAGCAGTACTTC. This encodes CASSSLAGYHEQYF. The J gene is TRBJ2-7, the V gene TRBV7-2; 9 positions agree with TRBD2. The germline V gene has CDR1 SGHTA and CDR2 FQGNSA. V shed 4 bases, J shed 5 bases, and the junction held 6 bases outside the gene matches. The CDR3 extends over 14 amino acids.